The rows below give T cell receptor beta chains drawn from one sample of a study of T-cell memory formation after mild COVID-19. A single record per CDR3 protein comes from TCRdb applying MiXCR to the 5' RACE reads. The data contain 95,000 to 120,000 distinct CDR3 sequences, 20% to 25% of them singletons. Material: PBMCs or a T cell subset sorted from them (not recorded which). The source is a man younger than 35 who had mild COVID-19 (a few samples of this study predate the infection). Cell type and time point are not known. Both conserved end residues are part of each CDR3. Each record gives: clone size, D gene, J gene, V gene, CDR3 DNA, CDR3 protein. The D gene is left open where the match is weak. Clone size is given for some rows only: seen once, a few or many times, or a class if the clone is expanded.

clone size: .; D gene: .; J gene: TRBJ2-6; V gene: TRBV28; CDR3 DNA: TGTGCCAGCAATGGACAGCCCCTGAGTGGGGCCAACGTCCTGACTTTC; CDR3 protein: CASNGQPLSGANVLTF
clone size: .; D gene: TRBD1; J gene: TRBJ2-1; V gene: TRBV6-5; CDR3 DNA: TGTGCCAGCAGTTCATGGGACAGGGACGGGTACAATGAGCAGTTCTTC; CDR3 protein: CASSSWDRDGYNEQFF
clone size: many; D gene: .; J gene: TRBJ2-1; V gene: TRBV20-1; CDR3 DNA: TGCAGTGCTAGATTCGAGAGGGATGAGCAGTTCTTC; CDR3 protein: CSARFERDEQFF
clone size: few; D gene: TRBD2; J gene: TRBJ2-7; V gene: TRBV27; CDR3 DNA: TGTGCCAGCAGTTACGGGGGGAGCTCCTACGAGCAGTACTTC; CDR3 protein: CASSYGGSSYEQYF
clone size: few; D gene: .; J gene: TRBJ2-5; V gene: TRBV14; CDR3 DNA: TGTGCCAGCAGCCAGGGGCAGGATTGGTACCAAGAGACCCAGTACTTC; CDR3 protein: CASSQGQDWYQETQYF
clone size: once; D gene: .; J gene: TRBJ2-4; V gene: TRBV7-2; CDR3 DNA: TGTGCCAGCAGCCCCGTGGCCGGGGAAAACATTCAGTACTTC; CDR3 protein: CASSPVAGENIQYF
clone size: .; D gene: .; J gene: TRBJ2-1; V gene: TRBV20-1; CDR3 DNA: TGCAGTGCTGCAGGAAGCGGCTCCTACAATGAGCAGTTCTTC; CDR3 protein: CSAAGSGSYNEQFF
clone size: .; D gene: .; J gene: TRBJ1-6; V gene: TRBV5-1; CDR3 DNA: TGCGCCAGCAGCTGCCGGTGTGGGGCCGGTAATTCACCCCTCCACTTT; CDR3 protein: CASSCRCGAGNSPLHF
clone size: many; D gene: .; J gene: TRBJ2-2; V gene: TRBV20-1; CDR3 DNA: TGCAGTGCTAGAGTCCCGAACACCGGGGAGCTGTTTTTT; CDR3 protein: CSARVPNTGELFF
clone size: many; D gene: TRBD2; J gene: TRBJ2-3; V gene: TRBV20-1; CDR3 DNA: TGCAGTGCTAGAGTTAGCGGGGGATTAGTAGATACGCAGTATTTT; CDR3 protein: CSARVSGGLVDTQYF
clone size: .; D gene: .; J gene: TRBJ2-2; V gene: TRBV28; CDR3 DNA: TGTGCCAGCAGTTTCTCGGGTGCGGGGGAGCTGTTTTTT; CDR3 protein: CASSFSGAGELFF
clone size: many; D gene: TRBD1; J gene: TRBJ2-3; V gene: TRBV5-8; CDR3 DNA: TGTGCCAGCAGCCAACTCCGGGACAGCGCCACAGATACGCAGTATTTT; CDR3 protein: CASSQLRDSATDTQYF
clone size: many; D gene: .; J gene: TRBJ2-5; V gene: TRBV7-9; CDR3 DNA: TGTGCCAGCAGCCCTCGGGACCTAGAGGGGGAGACCCAGTACTTC; CDR3 protein: CASSPRDLEGETQYF
clone size: few; D gene: .; J gene: TRBJ2-5; V gene: TRBV7-9; CDR3 DNA: TGTGCCAGCAGCTCAACCAGGACGATCGCCAAGGAGACCCAGTACTTC; CDR3 protein: CASSSTRTIAKETQYF
clone size: .; D gene: .; J gene: TRBJ2-1; V gene: TRBV20-1; CDR3 DNA: TGCAGTCACAGGGCTGGCAATGAGCAGTTCTTC; CDR3 protein: CSHRAGNEQFF
clone size: .; D gene: .; J gene: TRBJ2-7; V gene: TRBV4-3; CDR3 DNA: TGCGCCAGCAGCCCCTCCCGAACGGGGGCCTACGAGCAGTACTTC; CDR3 protein: CASSPSRTGAYEQYF
clone size: few; D gene: .; J gene: TRBJ2-5; V gene: TRBV19; CDR3 DNA: TGTGCCAGTAGTTTGGGGGCTTCCCTCCAAGAGACCCAGTACTTC; CDR3 protein: CASSLGASLQETQYF
clone size: .; D gene: .; J gene: TRBJ1-1; V gene: TRBV25-1; CDR3 DNA: TGTGCCAGCAGTGAATCCCCGGGGAGGGAAGCTTTCTTT; CDR3 protein: CASSESPGREAFF
clone size: few; D gene: .; J gene: TRBJ2-3; V gene: TRBV18; CDR3 DNA: TGTGCCAGCTCATCCTCCCGGTGGCGGGGCACAGATACGCAGTATTTT; CDR3 protein: CASSSSRWRGTDTQYF
clone size: few; D gene: TRBD2; J gene: TRBJ2-3; V gene: TRBV6-4; CDR3 DNA: TGTGCCAGCAGTGACTCGACTAGCGGGGGGGCAGATACGCAGTATTTT; CDR3 protein: CASSDSTSGGADTQYF
clone size: .; D gene: .; J gene: TRBJ2-7; V gene: TRBV7-2; CDR3 DNA: TGTGCCAGCAGCCCGCCTGGGGAGACCGAGTCCTTC; CDR3 protein: CASSPPGETESF
clone size: many; D gene: .; J gene: TRBJ1-1; V gene: TRBV27; CDR3 DNA: TGTGCCAGCAGTTTGATGTCGAACACTGAAGCTTTCTTT; CDR3 protein: CASSLMSNTEAFF
clone size: .; D gene: TRBD2; J gene: TRBJ2-7; V gene: TRBV20-1; CDR3 DNA: TGCAGTGCTAGGTCTACTAGCGGGGGTTATCCCAACGAGCAGTACTTC; CDR3 protein: CSARSTSGGYPNEQYF
clone size: few; D gene: .; J gene: TRBJ2-7; V gene: TRBV27; CDR3 DNA: TGTGCCAGCAGTTTAAGGCCCTCCTACGAGCAGTACTTC; CDR3 protein: CASSLRPSYEQYF
clone size: few; D gene: .; J gene: TRBJ1-1; V gene: TRBV11-2; CDR3 DNA: TGTGCCAGCAGCGACGCTACAGGGTTGGGCACTGAAGCTTTCTTT; CDR3 protein: CASSDATGLGTEAFF
clone size: .; D gene: .; J gene: TRBJ1-1; V gene: TRBV7-9; CDR3 DNA: TGTGCCAGCAGGAGGACAGTTGAAGCTTTCTTT; CDR3 protein: CASRRTVEAFF
clone size: .; D gene: .; J gene: TRBJ2-6; V gene: TRBV30; CDR3 DNA: TGTGCCTGGAGTGAGAAGGCCCCCGGTGGGGCCAACGTCCTGACTTTC; CDR3 protein: CAWSEKAPGGANVLTF
clone size: .; D gene: TRBD1; J gene: TRBJ1-5; V gene: TRBV6-2/TRBV6-3; CDR3 DNA: TGTGCCAGCAGTTACGGACCGGGACAGGGCTATCAGCCCCAGCATTTT; CDR3 protein: CASSYGPGQGYQPQHF
clone size: few; D gene: TRBD2; J gene: TRBJ2-1; V gene: TRBV24-1; CDR3 DNA: TGTGCCACCTCTCCCGCGGGGGGGGACAATGAGCAGTTCTTC; CDR3 protein: CATSPAGGDNEQFF
clone size: few; D gene: .; J gene: TRBJ1-1; V gene: TRBV12-3/TRBV12-4; CDR3 DNA: TGTGCCAGCATCCTCGGGGGCACTGAAGCTTTCTTT; CDR3 protein: CASILGGTEAFF
clone size: many; D gene: TRBD1; J gene: TRBJ2-2; V gene: TRBV4-1; CDR3 DNA: TGCGCCAGCAGCCAAGAATTCGGACAGGGCGCCGGGGAGCTGTTTTTT; CDR3 protein: CASSQEFGQGAGELFF
clone size: .; D gene: .; J gene: TRBJ2-1; V gene: TRBV6-2/TRBV6-3; CDR3 DNA: TGTGCCAGCAGTTGGGTTATGGGGTACGATGAGCAGTTCTTC; CDR3 protein: CASSWVMGYDEQFF
clone size: few; D gene: TRBD2; J gene: TRBJ2-3; V gene: TRBV7-9; CDR3 DNA: TGTGCCAGCAGCCCCCGGGAGGGGCCCACAGATACGCAGTATTTT; CDR3 protein: CASSPREGPTDTQYF
clone size: .; D gene: .; J gene: TRBJ2-3; V gene: TRBV4-1; CDR3 DNA: TGCGCCAGCAGCCAAGCCCGGTTTTCCACAGATACGCAGTATTTT; CDR3 protein: CASSQARFSTDTQYF
clone size: .; D gene: .; J gene: TRBJ2-3; V gene: TRBV2; CDR3 DNA: TGTGCCAGCATGGGCACAAAGGTTGATACGCAGTATTTT; CDR3 protein: CASMGTKVDTQYF
clone size: few; D gene: .; J gene: TRBJ2-4; V gene: TRBV3-1; CDR3 DNA: TGTGCCAGCAGCCAAGATAGCCGGGAACGGTACTTC; CDR3 protein: CASSQDSRERYF
clone size: few; D gene: .; J gene: TRBJ2-1; V gene: TRBV6-2/TRBV6-3; CDR3 DNA: TGTGCCAGCAGTTCTCTTTTGGCCTACAATGAGCAGTTCTTC; CDR3 protein: CASSSLLAYNEQFF
clone size: .; D gene: .; J gene: TRBJ1-5; V gene: TRBV20-1; CDR3 DNA: TGCAGTGCTCCCACCGGGGGGAATAGCAATCAGCCCCAGCATTTT; CDR3 protein: CSAPTGGNSNQPQHF
clone size: .; D gene: .; J gene: TRBJ2-7; V gene: TRBV7-8; CDR3 DNA: TGTGCCAGCAGTCGGGACGGCCGGTCCTACGAGCAGTACTTC; CDR3 protein: CASSRDGRSYEQYF
clone size: .; D gene: TRBD1; J gene: TRBJ1-2; V gene: TRBV12-3/TRBV12-4; CDR3 DNA: TGTGCCAGCAGTTTAGGGACAGGGTTCAACTATGGCTACACCTTC; CDR3 protein: CASSLGTGFNYGYTF